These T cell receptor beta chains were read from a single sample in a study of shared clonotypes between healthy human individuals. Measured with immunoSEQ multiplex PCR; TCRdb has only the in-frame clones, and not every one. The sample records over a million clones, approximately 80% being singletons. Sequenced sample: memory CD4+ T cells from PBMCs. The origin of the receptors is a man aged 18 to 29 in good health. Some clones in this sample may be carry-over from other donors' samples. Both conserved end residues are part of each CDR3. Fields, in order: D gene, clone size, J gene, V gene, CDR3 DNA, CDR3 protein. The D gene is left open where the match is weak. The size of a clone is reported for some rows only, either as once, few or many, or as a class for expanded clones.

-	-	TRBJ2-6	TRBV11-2	TGTGCCAGCAGCTCCCGGGACGGCACTCCCGGGGCCAACGTCCTGACTTTC	CASSSRDGTPGANVLTF
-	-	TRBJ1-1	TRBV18	TGTGCCAGCTCACCTATCCAGGGCGCGCCTGAAGCTTTCTTT	CASSPIQGAPEAFF
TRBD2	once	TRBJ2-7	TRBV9	TGTGCCAGCAGCGCCGGGACTAGCGGGAACGAGCAGTACTTC	CASSAGTSGNEQYF
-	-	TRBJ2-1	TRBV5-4	TGTGCCAGCAGCCTATTGCAGGGTGAAGCGAATGAGCAGTTCTTC	CASSLLQGEANEQFF
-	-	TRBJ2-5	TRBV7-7	TGTGCCAGCAGCCCAAGCGCAGGGTGGAGTATGGAGACCCAGTACTTC	CASSPSAGWSMETQYF
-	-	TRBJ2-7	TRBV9	TGTGCCAGCAGCGTTTCTGGCAACTCCTACGAGCAGTACTTC	CASSVSGNSYEQYF
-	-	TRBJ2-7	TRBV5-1	TGCGCCAGCAGCCGTGAGGGGTACGAGCAGTACTTC	CASSREGYEQYF
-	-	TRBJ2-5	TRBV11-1	TGTGCCAGCAGCTCGACTATTATCGGGGAGACCCAGTACTTC	CASSSTIIGETQYF
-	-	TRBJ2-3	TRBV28	TGTGCCAGCAGATCCAGGGTAAGAAAGACAGATACGCAGTATTTT	CASRSRVRKTDTQYF
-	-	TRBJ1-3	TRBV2	TGTGCCAGCAGGGGTGGAAACACCATATATTTT	CASRGGNTIYF
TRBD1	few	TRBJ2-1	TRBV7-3	TGTGCCAGCAGCTTAAGACAGGGAGCGGATGAGCAGTTCTTC	CASSLRQGADEQFF
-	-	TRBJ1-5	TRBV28	TGTGCCAGCAGTGAAAGACAACCCAGCAATCAGCCCCAGCATTTT	CASSERQPSNQPQHF
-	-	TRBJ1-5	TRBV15	TGTGCCACCAGCAGAAGGGAAGGGCCCCAGCATTTT	CATSRREGPQHF
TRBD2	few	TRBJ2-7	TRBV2	TGTGCCAGCAGGCCCATGGGGGGGATAAACGAGCAGTACTTC	CASRPMGGINEQYF
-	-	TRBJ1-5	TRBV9	TGTGCCAGCAGCGTTAGGGCCACTGGGGAACCCCAGCATTTT	CASSVRATGEPQHF
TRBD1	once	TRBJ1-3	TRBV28	TGTGCCAGCTGGGGACAGGTGGACACCATATATTTT	CASWGQVDTIYF
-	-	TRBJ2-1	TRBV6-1	TGTGCCAGCAGATGGGGCCGCGGCGACAATGAGCAGTTCTTC	CASRWGRGDNEQFF
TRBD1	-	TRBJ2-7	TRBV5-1	TGCGCCAGCAGCTTGGGTCCGGACAGGGGAAAGTACGAGCAGTACTTC	CASSLGPDRGKYEQYF
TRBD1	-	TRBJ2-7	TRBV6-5	TGTGCCAGCGGGACAGGGTCCCCCGTTCCTGTTGAGCAGTACTTC	CASGTGSPVPVEQYF
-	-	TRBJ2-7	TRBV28	TGTGCCAGCAGTCTCCGGGGCGAGCAGTACTTC	CASSLRGEQYF
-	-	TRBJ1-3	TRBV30	TGTGCCTGGAGTGTCGGGCGGACAGCTGGAAACACCATATATTTT	CAWSVGRTAGNTIYF
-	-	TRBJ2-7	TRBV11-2	TGTGCCAGCAGCTCCGGCCTGGGGTACAGAGCAACGACTGGCTACGAGCAGTACTTC	CASSSGLGYRATTGYEQYF
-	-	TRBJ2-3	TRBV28	TGTGCCAGCAGACCCTCAACAGATACGCAGTATTTT	CASRPSTDTQYF
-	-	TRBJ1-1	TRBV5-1	TGCGCCAGCAAAGCCGCAGTGAACACTGAAGCTTTCTTT	CASKAAVNTEAFF
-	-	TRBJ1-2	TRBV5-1	TGCGCCAGCAGCTTGGTGGTGGGCACAAACTATGGCTACACCTTC	CASSLVVGTNYGYTF
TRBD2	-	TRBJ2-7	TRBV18	TGTGCCAGCTCACCAAATGGACTAGCGGGACCCCGAGTGGCGCAGTACTTC	CASSPNGLAGPRVAQYF
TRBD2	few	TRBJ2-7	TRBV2	TGTGCCAGCACCACGGGACTAGCATCCGAGCAGTACTTC	CASTTGLASEQYF
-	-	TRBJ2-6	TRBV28	TGTGCCAGCAGAAGGCAGGGGGCCAACGTCCTGACTTTC	CASRRQGANVLTF
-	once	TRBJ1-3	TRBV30	TGTGCCTGGAGACGACCCGGGGGGGGAAACACCATATATTTT	CAWRRPGGGNTIYF
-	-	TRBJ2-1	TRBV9	TGTGCCAGCAGCGCCGTGGGAGCCTCCTACAATGAGCAGTTCTTC	CASSAVGASYNEQFF
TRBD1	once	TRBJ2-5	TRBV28	TGTGCCAGCAAGACAGGGGAGGAGACCCAGTACTTC	CASKTGEETQYF
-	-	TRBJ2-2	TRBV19	TGTGCCAGTAGTAAACTGACAGCGAACACCGGGGAGCTGTTTTTT	CASSKLTANTGELFF
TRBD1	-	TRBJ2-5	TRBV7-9	TGTGCCAGCAGCTTAGCGTGGGACAGGGGGACGGGATTGGAGACCCAGTACTTC	CASSLAWDRGTGLETQYF
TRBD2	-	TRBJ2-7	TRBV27	TGTGCCAGCAGTTCTATCCGGACTAGCGGGAGCTACGAGCAGTACTTC	CASSSIRTSGSYEQYF
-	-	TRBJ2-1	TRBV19	TGTGCCAGTAGTGTCGAGAGCTCCTACAATGAGCAGTTCTTC	CASSVESSYNEQFF
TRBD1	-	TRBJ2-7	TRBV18	TGTGCCAGCTCACCACCCAGGACAGGGAGCTCCTACGAGCAGTACTTC	CASSPPRTGSSYEQYF
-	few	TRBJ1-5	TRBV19	TGTGCCAGTAGCATCGGGGGTCAGCCCCAGCATTTT	CASSIGGQPQHF
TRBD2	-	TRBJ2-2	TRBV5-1	TGCGCCAGCAGCTTATCACTAGCGGGAGTCGCCGGGGAGCTGTTTTTT	CASSLSLAGVAGELFF
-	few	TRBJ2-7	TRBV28	TGTGCCAGATGTGGATGGAAACCCTACGAGCAGTACTTC	CARCGWKPYEQYF
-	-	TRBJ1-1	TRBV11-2	TGTGCCAGCAGCTTAAGGGCAGCGAGGACTGAAGCTTTCTTT	CASSLRAARTEAFF
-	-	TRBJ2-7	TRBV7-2	TGTGCCAGCAGCTTAGGTGTGGGCCGGAGGGAGCAGTACTTC	CASSLGVGRREQYF
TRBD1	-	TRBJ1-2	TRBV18	TGTGCCAGCTCGCTTCAGACAGGGGAGGTCTATGGCTACACCTTC	CASSLQTGEVYGYTF
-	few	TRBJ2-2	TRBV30	TGTGCCTGGAGTGGGCAGGGGCATGGGGAGCTGTTTTTT	CAWSGQGHGELFF
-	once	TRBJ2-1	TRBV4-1	TGCGCCAGCAGCCAAGATTTCGGGGAGCAGTTCTTC	CASSQDFGEQFF
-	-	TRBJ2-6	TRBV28	TGTGCCAGCAGTTTCCAACCCTCTGGGGCCAACGTCCTGACTTTC	CASSFQPSGANVLTF
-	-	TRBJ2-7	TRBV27	TGTGCCAGCAGTTCAAGCGAATTCTACGAGCAGTACTTC	CASSSSEFYEQYF
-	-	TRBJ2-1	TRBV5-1	TGCGCCAGCAGCTTCGCGGGGATAGAGGAGCAGTTCTTC	CASSFAGIEEQFF
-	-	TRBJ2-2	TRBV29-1	TGCAGCGTTGAAGGGGTGACCGGGGAGCTGTTTTTT	CSVEGVTGELFF
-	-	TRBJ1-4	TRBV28	TGTGCCAGCAGTTTATGGGGGGGGGCAACTAATGAAAAACTGTTTTTT	CASSLWGGATNEKLFF
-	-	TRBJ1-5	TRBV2	TGTGCCAGCAGTGAACAGGCCAGAGGGGGAACTCAGCCCCAGCATTTT	CASSEQARGGTQPQHF
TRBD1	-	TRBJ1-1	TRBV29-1	TGCAGCACGGGAGATGCCGGGACAGACACTGAAGCTTTCTTT	CSTGDAGTDTEAFF
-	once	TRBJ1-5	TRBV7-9	TGTGCCAGCAGCTTAGGGTACGGGGGTTTCCAGCCCCAGCATTTT	CASSLGYGGFQPQHF
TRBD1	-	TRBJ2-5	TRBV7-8	TGTGCCAGCAGCTCCAGTCGGGACAGGGGGACAGAGACCCAGTACTTC	CASSSSRDRGTETQYF
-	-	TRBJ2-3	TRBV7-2	TGTGCCAGCAGCTTACAGGTACTTGGCACAGATACGCAGTATTTT	CASSLQVLGTDTQYF
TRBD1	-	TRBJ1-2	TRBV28	TGTGCCAGCAGTTACAATCTCGGGACAGGGGGGGGCTATGGCTACACCTTC	CASSYNLGTGGGYGYTF
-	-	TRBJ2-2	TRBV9	TGTGCCAGCAGCGTATTTCCCATTTCTAACACCGGGGAGCTGTTTTTT	CASSVFPISNTGELFF
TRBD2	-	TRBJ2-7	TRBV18	TGTGCCAGCTCACCCACCTACGCGGGAGCCTACGAGCAGTACTTC	CASSPTYAGAYEQYF